One sample yielded the 18 T cell receptor beta chains listed below, sequenced in a study of cytomegalovirus exposure and HLA in healthy donors. 60 Vbeta and 13 Jbeta primers were used in PCR. Data came from immunoSEQ multiplex PCR; TCRdb stores just in-frame clones and leaves some out. The profile shows approximately 97,000 clones, about three quarters of them singletons. Sequencing input: PBMCs. The receptor source for this set is a man in his forties or fifties in good health and CMV-seronegative.

The V gene is TRBV27, the J gene TRBJ2-7; D is perhaps TRBD1 (6 bases). CDR1 and CDR2 (germline): MNHEY, SMNVEV (reference sequence). This CDR3 has 14 residues. V was clipped by 4 bases and J by 3 bases, with 13 bases between them. The CDR3: CASSSPDRFYEQYF. The CDR3 DNA reads as TGTGCCAGCAGTTCACCGGACAGATTCTACGAGCAGTACTTC.

This clone appeared once. The chain links TRBV30 to TRBJ2-2, with TRBD2 identical over 9 bases. The germline V gene has CDR1 GTSNPN and CDR2 SVGIG (reference sequence). Trimming removed 0 bases from V and 6 bases from J; junction bases left unmatched: 17. This CDR3 has 19 amino acids. CDR3 in DNA: TGTGCCTGGAGTGTATTTGCCCGGCGGGGGGGCTACCTCGCCGGGGAGCTGTTTTTT. As protein: CAWSVFARRGGYLAGELFF.

The chain combines TRBV30 with TRBJ1-5; D gene uncertain. Germline values: CDR1 GTSNPN, CDR2 SVGIG (reference sequence). The CDR3 extends over 14 amino acids. Trimming shortened V by 1 base and J by 6 bases, and 13 bases separated the two germline ends. The CDR3, as DNA: TGTGCCTGGAGTGGGACTAACGGCGGTCAGCCCCAGCATTTT. Protein: CAWSGTNGGQPQHF.

The V and J genes are TRBV7-6 and TRBJ1-4; 9 nucleotides line up with TRBD1. CDR1 is SGHVS and CDR2 is FNYEAQ in the germline V gene. The CDR3 totals 17 residues. J gave up 0 bases and V 3 bases, and 5 bases lay outside the gene matches. The CDR3 loop is CASSLTGGKATNEKLFF. The CDR3 DNA follows: TGTGCCAGCAGCTTGACAGGGGGGAAGGCAACTAATGAAAAACTGTTTTTT.

CDR3 nucleotide sequence: TGCGCCAGCCGAGAACAGGGCTACGAGCAGTACTTC. Its protein is CASREQGYEQYF. The chain carries TRBV5-1 and TRBJ2-7, with a weak D call TRBD1 (6 bases). Germline CDR1 SGHRS, CDR2 YFSETQ. The V and J ends lost 7 bases and 3 bases respectively, with 11 bases between them. This CDR3 has 12 residues.

This sequence joins TRBV7-9 and TRBJ2-1; D might be TRBD2 (5 bases). CDR1 SEHNR and CDR2 FQNEAQ come from the germline V gene (reference sequence). V was trimmed by 0 bases and J by 0 bases, leaving 9 bases between them. There are 16 residues in the CDR3. The CDR3 nucleotides are TGTGCCAGCAGCTTAGCATCCCGGGGCTCCTACAATGAGCAGTTCTTC. It specifies CASSLASRGSYNEQFF.

The chain couples TRBV11-2 to TRBJ1-4, with D possibly TRBD1 on 5 matching bases. Germline-derived CDR1 and CDR2 are SGHAT and FQNNGV. The CDR3 is 15 amino acids. V was clipped by 5 bases and J by 7 bases, with 17 bases between them. CDR3 nucleotide sequence: TGTGCCAGCAGCGACGGACGTCGGACAATTGAAAAACTGTTTTTT. Translation gives CASSDGRRTIEKLFF.

The chain joins TRBV6-5 to TRBJ2-3, with 7 bases aligning to TRBD2. The ends lost 8 bases at V and 6 bases at J; junction bases unmatched: 5. Looked up from germline, CDR1 is MNHEY and CDR2 is SVGAGI. This CDR3 spans 12 amino acids. CDR3 DNA sequence: TGTGCCAGCGGGCTGGGGGGGGATACGCAGTATTTT. Its translation: CASGLGGDTQYF.

This chain joins TRBV15 and TRBJ1-5; TRBD1 matches at 8 bases. J gave up 6 bases and V 0 bases, and 7 bases lay outside the gene matches. Germline CDR1 and CDR2: LNHNV and YYDKDF (reference sequence). This CDR3 has 16 amino acids. The CDR3 bases are TGTGCCACCAGCAGAGATCTACAGGGGGTCGGTCAGCCCCAGCATTTT. The encoded protein is CATSRDLQGVGQPQHF.

This clone was detected only a few times. The CDR3: CASIVGGAITEAFF. In nucleotides, the CDR3 is TGTGCCAGCATCGTAGGGGGAGCGATCACTGAAGCTTTCTTT. V and J are TRBV6-6 and TRBJ1-1; D is possibly TRBD1 (6 bases). Per the germline V gene, CDR1 is MNHNY and CDR2 is SVGAGI (reference sequence). This CDR3 is 14 amino acids long. V gave up 7 bases and J gave up 4 bases, with 16 bases separating them.

This clone has only a few counts. Other nucleotide sequences from this sample produce the same CDR3. This chain links TRBV6-6 with TRBJ1-1; tentative D call: TRBD1 (5 bases). The CDR3 totals 13 residues. CDR1 is MNHNY, CDR2 SVGAGI, per germline (reference sequence). V was pared by 4 bases and J by 1 base, with 7 bases between. CDR3 in amino acids: CASSWGGNTEAFF. In nucleotides, the CDR3 is TGTGCCAGCAGTTGGGGCGGGAACACTGAAGCTTTCTTT.

This rearrangement joins TRBV5-4 to TRBJ2-1; D gene ambiguous. V lost 0 bases and J lost 4, with 5 bases in between. In germline, CDR1 is SGHNT, CDR2 YYREEE (reference sequence). The CDR3 is 13 amino acids. CDR3 DNA: TGTGCCAGCAGCTTGGGAGAGTACAATGAGCAGTTCTTC. This translates into CASSLGEYNEQFF.

This rearrangement joins TRBV7-8 to TRBJ2-2; TRBD2 matches 9 bases. The CDR3 length is 16 residues. Germline values: CDR1 SGHVS, CDR2 FQNEAQ. CDR3 DNA: TGTGTTAGCGGGGGAACCAAGGCCCTATCGTCCGGGGAGCTGTTTTTT. It codes for CVSGGTKALSSGELFF.

The rearrangement uses TRBV2 and TRBJ2-3; 7 bases align to TRBD2. Trimming took 6 bases from V and 4 from J; bases not matched to a gene: 4. Germline CDR1 SNHLY, CDR2 FYNNEI. The CDR3 covers 13 residues. This CDR3 is CASRGGWADTQYF. The DNA of the CDR3 is TGTGCCAGCAGGGGAGGGTGGGCAGATACGCAGTATTTT.

This clone was counted between two and nine times. CDR3 protein: CSVEDSSRGRLQETQYF. For the CDR3, the DNA is TGCAGCGTTGAAGATTCAAGTAGAGGGCGACTGCAAGAGACCCAGTACTTC. V gene TRBV29-1 combines with J gene TRBJ2-5, with D possibly matching TRBD2 (5 bases). CDR3 length: 17 amino acids. Trimming cost V 0 bases and J 2 bases, with 19 bases left between them. Germline assignment: CDR1 SQVTM and CDR2 ANQGSEA.

This sequence joins TRBV6-6 and TRBJ1-4; unclear D gene. V gave up 4 bases and J gave up 8 bases, with 17 bases separating them. Germline CDR1 is MNHNY and CDR2 is SVGAGI (reference sequence). This CDR3 is built from 15 residues. This chain's CDR3 is CASSSVTGNGEKLFF. CDR3 nucleotides: TGTGCCAGCAGTTCCGTCACCGGGAATGGGGAAAAACTGTTTTTT.

V gene TRBV4-1 combines with J gene TRBJ2-1; 7 bases match TRBD2. The CDR3 sequence is 12 residues long. V trimming: 5 bases; J trimming: 10 bases; junction bases outside the gene matches: 5. The germline V gene encodes CDR1 MGHRA and CDR2 YSYEKL. This CDR3 reads CASSEGLREQFF. In DNA, the CDR3 is TGCGCCAGCAGCGAGGGACTACGAGAGCAGTTCTTC.

The chain is built from TRBV5-1 and TRBJ2-2; D not certain. V was pared by 0 bases and J by 2 bases, with 5 bases between. The CDR3 has 14 amino acids. Germline V gives CDR1 SGHRS, CDR2 YFSETQ. The CDR3 nucleotides are TGCGCCAGCAGCTTGGTCGGTAACACCGGGGAGCTGTTTTTT. Amino acids: CASSLVGNTGELFF.